The present TCR beta chain was sequenced within a study of T-cell memory formation after mild COVID-19. TCR alpha and TCR beta cDNA libraries carrying sample barcodes and UMIs were produced by 5'RACE using constant-segment primers. TCRdb reprocessed the 5' RACE reads via MiXCR and lists one record per CDR3 protein. The repertoire holds 250,000 to 300,000 distinct CDR3 sequences, with less than 9.5% as singletons. Study results and caveats: A subset of responding clones appeared in pre-infection memory, suggesting cross-reactive memory joined. Among CD4+ contracting clones, most were CM and EM, and CD8+ ones EMRA. Whereas later expanders leaned CD4+, clones contracting day 15 to 85 showed a balanced CD4/CD8 makeup.

This clonotype was detected a few times. Its target is unknown. The TCR was taken from a man in his late teens or twenties who had mild COVID-19 (a few samples of this study predate the infection). Cell type and time point are not known. The sequencing sample was made of PBMCs or a T cell subset sorted from them (not recorded which).

CDR3 in DNA: TGTGCCAGCAGCCCGGGGACTAGCGGGACCAACTACAATGAGCAGTTCTTC. Amino acid sequence: CASSPGTSGTNYNEQFF. This chain connects TRBV11-2 to TRBJ2-1, with 13 bases matching TRBD2. This CDR3 spans 17 amino acids. Per the germline V gene, CDR1 is SGHAT and CDR2 is FQNNGV. The J segment lost 3 bases and the V segment lost 5 bases, leaving 7 bases of the junction unmatched.